The clone carrying this T cell receptor (beta chain) was detected only a few times. This entry belongs to a study of blood T cell repertoires in COVID-19. Authors' processing steps: It was from reference gene primer amplification that nucleated cell counts were estimated. The protocol was immunoSEQ multiplex PCR, while the TCRdb copy is restricted to in-frame clones and leaves out a portion. D and trimming were read from the DNA, whereas the V and J calls and clone size are those reported in that table. The sample lists around 300,000 clones; 70% to 90% were seen once. Germline CDR1 is MNHEY and CDR2 is SVGAGI. This CDR3 comprises 15 residues. V gave up 7 bases and J gave up 1 base; unmatched junction bases: 6.

The source is an older woman with acute or convalescent COVID-19. The J gene is TRBJ1-5, the V gene TRBV6-5; 8 bases fit TRBD1. The sample consisted of peripheral blood. The CDR3 DNA is TGTGCCAGCAAGTCTCGACAGGGGAGCAATCAGCCCCAGCATTTT. This translates into CASKSRQGSNQPQHF.